The 20 T cell receptor beta chains presented below share a single source sample, sequenced in a study of blood T cells in healthy people across ages. A second PCR of roughly 7 to 11 cycles used a sample-barcoded 5' primer and a J-beta primer mix. In TCRdb, the 5' RACE reads were re-called with MiXCR into one record per CDR3 protein. The sample contains 600,000 to 1,000,000 distinct CDR3 sequences, 58% of which appear only once. The sample comprised blood. The receptors shown here come from a man younger than 45 in good health.

V is TRBV7-2 and J is TRBJ2-5, with TRBD2 matching over 7 bases. J was trimmed by 1 base and V by 6 bases; bases with no gene match: 11. The CDR3 spans 16 residues. Germline lookup yields CDR1 SGHTA and CDR2 FQGNSA. DNA of the CDR3: TGTGCCAGCAGTCCTAAGGGGAGGGGTATCCAAGAGACCCAGTACTTC. As protein: CASSPKGRGIQETQYF.

The rearrangement joins TRBV4-1 to TRBJ2-1, with TRBD2 matching 7 bases. From germline, CDR1 is MGHRA and CDR2 YSYEKL. The CDR3 has 17 residues. The V and J ends lost 4 bases and 6 bases, in that order; junction bases with no gene match: 15. The CDR3 loop is CASSLRSVSGGVNEQFF. As DNA, the CDR3 is TGCGCCAGCAGCCTCCGTAGCGTGTCGGGAGGAGTCAATGAGCAGTTCTTC.

This clonotype has just a few counts. The V gene is TRBV20-1, the J gene TRBJ2-1; D is ambiguous. The germline V gene encodes CDR1 DFQATT and CDR2 SNEGSKA (reference sequence). CDR3 size: 14 residues. The V and J ends lost 5 bases and 0 bases respectively, with 11 bases between them. Written as DNA, the CDR3 is TGCAGTGCTTATGACCTAAGCTCCTACAATGAGCAGTTCTTC. This sequence encodes CSAYDLSSYNEQFF.

The rearrangement joins TRBV28 to TRBJ2-5; D remains unclear. The DNA end is a closer match to TRBJ2-7, so the J assignment may be wrong. There are 15 residues in the CDR3. Germline V lookup: CDR1 MDHEN, CDR2 SYDVKM. The CDR3 loop reads CASSFRAAPADEQYF. CDR3 bases: TGTGCCAGCAGTTTTAGGGCCGCGCCCGCCGACGAGCAGTACTTC.

This chain joins TRBV20-1 and TRBJ1-6; D remains ambiguous. The CDR3 contains 15 residues. Germline CDR1 is DFQATT and CDR2 is SNEGSKA (reference sequence). V was cut by 1 base and J by 10 bases, with 17 bases left in between. CDR3 loop: CSARAARSGWSPLHF. The CDR3 nucleotides are TGCAGTGCTAGAGCCGCGCGGTCGGGATGGTCACCCCTCCACTTT.

The V and J genes are TRBV5-1 and TRBJ2-4; D unclear. V was pared by 2 bases and J by 3 bases, with 12 bases between. Germline CDR1 and CDR2: SGHRS and YFSETQ. The CDR3 spans 15 residues. The CDR3 nucleotides read TGCGCCAGCAGCTTAGTTAGCTTGGGCAAAAACATTCAGTACTTC. Amino acids: CASSLVSLGKNIQYF. Drawing the rest from reference TRBV5-1 and TRBJ2-4, the complete variable domain is KAGVTQTPRYLIKTRGQQVTLSCSPISGHRSVSWYQQTPGQGLQFLFEYFSETQRNKGNFPGRFSGRQFSNSRSEMNVSTLELGDSALYLCASSLVSLGKNIQYFGAGTRLSVL.

V is TRBV25-1 and J is TRBJ2-3; the D gene is possibly TRBD2 (6 bases). Per germline, CDR1 MGHDK and CDR2 SYGVNS. Trimming removed 4 bases at V and 4 bases at J, with 15 bases between. CDR3 length: 15 residues. This CDR3 reads CASSGGGRAADTQYF. CDR3 coding DNA: TGTGCCAGCAGTGGGGGAGGTAGGGCAGCAGATACGCAGTATTTT.

The V gene is TRBV20-1, the J gene TRBJ2-1; no clear D. Germline assignment: CDR1 DFQATT and CDR2 SNEGSKA (reference sequence). This CDR3 is 12 amino acids long. V was trimmed by 7 bases and J by 7 bases, leaving 14 bases between them. In DNA, the CDR3 is TGCAGTGGAGACTTTCTTGGTAATGAGCAGTTCTTC. It translates to CSGDFLGNEQFF.

This clonotype was recorded a few times. The chain has TRBV19 and TRBJ1-5; no clear D gene. CDR3 length: 13 residues. Germline V gives CDR1 LNHDA, CDR2 SQIVND (reference sequence). Between the trimmed V and J ends, which lost 8 bases and 2 bases, there was a span of 10 bases. CDR3 residues: CASGTGGNQPQHF. Written as DNA, the CDR3 is TGTGCCAGTGGAACCGGGGGCAATCAGCCCCAGCATTTT. The full variable domain, its missing parts supplied by reference TRBV19 and TRBJ1-5, is DGGITQSPKYLFRKEGQNVTLSCEQNLNHDAMYWYRQDPGQGLRLIYYSQIVNDFQKGDIAEGYSVSREKKESFPLTVTSAQKNPTAFYLCASGTGGNQPQHFGDGTRLSIL.

This clonotype was recorded a few times. The rearrangement uses TRBV4-3 and TRBJ2-7, with D hard to call. Trimming stripped 4 bases from V and 3 bases from J, with 16 bases between. CDR1 and CDR2 from the germline V gene are LGHNA and YSLEER. The CDR3 has 15 residues. CDR3 in amino acids: CASSRLSGRNYEQYF. The CDR3 region has the DNA TGCGCCAGCAGCCGACTTTCGGGCCGTAACTACGAGCAGTACTTC.

As to this clonotype: A single base separates this from a much larger clone, so it may be a read error. The genes are TRBV29-1 and TRBJ2-5, with 7 bases that match TRBD1. Germline V lookup: CDR1 SQVTM, CDR2 ANQGSEA. The CDR3 totals 12 residues. CDR3 protein: CGVGTDQETQYF. The CDR3 nucleotides are TGCGGCGTGGGGACAGACCAAGAGACCCAGTACTTC.

The CDR3 nucleotides read TGTGCCAGCAGCTTTTGGGTTAACTATGGCTACACCTTC. It is translated as CASSFWVNYGYTF. This rearrangement joins TRBV7-2 to TRBJ1-2; unclear D gene. Between the trimmed V and J ends, which lost 3 bases and 1 base, there was a span of 6 bases. The CDR3 is 13 residues long. CDR1 is SGHTA, CDR2 FQGNSA, per germline.

About this clonotype itself: The junction shows a germline mismatch at one end, possibly a read error. The chain has TRBV7-2 and TRBJ1-2; 10 bases agree with TRBD1. Per the germline V gene, CDR1 is SGHTA and CDR2 is FQGNSA. The CDR3 totals 11 residues. The CDR3 DNA is TGCGGGACAGGGGAGAACTATGGCTACACCTTC. Its translation: CGTGENYGYTF.

This clonotype was detected only once. The chain couples TRBV12-3 or TRBV12-4 to TRBJ1-1, with unresolved D. CDR3 size: 14 residues. The V and J ends lost 4 bases and 1 base respectively, with 10 bases between them. The CDR3 region has the DNA TGTGCCAGCAGTTCCCGGAGGAAGAACACTGAAGCTTTCTTT. Amino acids: CASSSRRKNTEAFF.

V gene TRBV11-1 combines with J gene TRBJ2-1; 9 bases fit TRBD2. The ends lost 1 base at V and 7 bases at J; junction bases unmatched: 5. This CDR3 comprises 15 residues. The germline CDR1 and CDR2 sequences are SGHAT and FQDESV (reference sequence). The CDR3 DNA reads TGTGCCAGCAGCTTAGGGACTAGCGTTAGAAATGAGCAGTTCTTC. Protein product: CASSLGTSVRNEQFF.

This clonotype was picked up a small number of times. CDR3 nucleotide sequence: TGTGCCTGGAGTGAAATGGACTCTGCACAAGCTTTCTTT. It codes for CAWSEMDSAQAFF. V usage is TRBV30 and J usage is TRBJ1-1; D remains unclear. CDR3 size: 13 residues. The germline gives CDR1 GTSNPN, CDR2 SVGIG (reference sequence). Trimming cost V 1 base and J 9 bases, with 15 bases left between them.

The chain recombines TRBV7-2 with TRBJ2-4; D might be TRBD2 (6 bases). Germline CDR1 reads SGHTA; CDR2 reads FQGNSA. The CDR3 has 15 residues. The ends were cut back, 4 bases at V and 1 base at J, with 11 bases in the middle. The CDR3 sequence: CASSSSGVAKNIQYF. As DNA, the CDR3 is TGTGCCAGCAGCTCCTCGGGGGTGGCCAAAAACATTCAGTACTTC.

This clonotype was seen at least ten times. The chain uses TRBV4-2 and TRBJ1-2; the D gene is possibly TRBD1 (6 bases). Germline V gene lookup returns CDR1 LGHNA and CDR2 YNFKEQ. CDR3 length: 14 residues. V lost 0 bases and J 9 bases, leaving 14 bases between the germline ends. CDR3 nucleotide sequence: TGTGCCAGCAGCCAAGAGGTCGGGGGCAGGAGCTACACCTTC. Translation gives CASSQEVGGRSYTF.

V gene TRBV28 combines with J gene TRBJ1-6; D is perhaps TRBD1 (5 bases). This CDR3 is 17 amino acids long. The germline gives CDR1 MDHEN, CDR2 SYDVKM. V was cut by 3 bases and J by 7 bases, with 19 bases left in between. The CDR3 DNA reads TGTGCCAGCAGTTTTCCCTCTGGGGGGGTACTAAATTCACCCCTCCACTTT. Translating gives CASSFPSGGVLNSPLHF.

J is TRBJ2-4 and V is TRBV28, with D unclear. The end of the DNA aligns better with TRBJ2-7, so the J call may be wrong. CDR3 size: 13 residues. Germline lookup yields CDR1 MDHEN and CDR2 SYDVKM. CDR3 in amino acids: CASSFEAYYEQYF. In DNA form, the CDR3 reads TGTGCCAGCAGTTTTGAAGCCTACTACGAGCAGTACTTC.